This TCR beta chain was retrieved from a study of T-cell memory formation after mild COVID-19. TCRdb passed the 5' RACE reads through MiXCR, listing each CDR3 protein once. Of tens of thousands of distinct CDR3 sequences detected, about 6.8% appear once; the ten largest clones hold 0.79%. Trimming left V 3 bases short and J 0 bases short, with 11 bases between. Germline values: CDR1 SGDLS, CDR2 YYNGEE. This CDR3 comprises 15 residues. This clonotype showed up many times. The V gene is TRBV9, the J gene TRBJ2-3; unclear D gene. Sample: PBMCs or a T cell subset sorted from them (not recorded which). This TCR came from an adult who had mild COVID-19 (a few samples of this study predate the infection). Cell type and time point are not known. The CDR3 coding sequence is TGTGCCAGCAGCGATAAGATCGGAAGCACAGATACGCAGTATTTT. Encoded protein: CASSDKIGSTDTQYF. The complete variable domain, with remaining parts taken from reference TRBV9 and TRBJ2-3, reads DSGVTQTPKHLITATGQRVTLRCSPRSGDLSVYWYQQSLDQGLQFLIQYYNGEERAKGNILERFSAQQFPDLHSELNLSSLELGDSALYFCASSDKIGSTDTQYFGPGTRLTVL.